This T cell receptor beta chain originates from a study of early stage breast cancer tumors. The repertoire was sequenced with immunoSEQ multiplex PCR; TCRdb's copy has only in-frame clones and lacks some. The sample yields around 28,000 clones, 75% to 85% seen once. The CDR3 spans 13 residues. Trimming cost V 0 bases and J 9 bases; bases outside gene matches: 3. Germline V lookup: CDR1 GTSNPN, CDR2 SVGIG (reference sequence). Sequencing was done on a sample of blood. The TCR was taken from a person in their sixties or seventies with breast cancer. This chain uses TRBV30 with TRBJ2-1; 9 bases agree with TRBD2. In DNA form, the CDR3 reads TGTGCCTGGAGTGTATTGCGGGAGGGTGAGCAGTTCTTC. This sequence encodes CAWSVLREGEQFF.